The 32 T cell receptor beta chains below were found in one sample sequenced in a study of T-cell reconstitution after alpha-beta-depleted transplantation in children. The TCRbeta library was prepared with unique molecular identifiers. TCRdb ran MiXCR on the PCR reads and lists one entry per CDR3 protein. The sample includes about 98,000 distinct CDR3 sequences, 5% to 6% of them seen just once. The starting material was PBMCs, mostly from graft donor cells, obtained 60 days after TCRalphabeta/CD19-depleted stem cell transplant. The origin of the receptors is a female patient between 2 and 10 years old who had a stem cell transplant for Fanconi anemia, so the T cells may come from the graft donor.

This clonotype has ten or more counts. The CDR3 DNA reads TGCAGTGCTAGACTACTAGTTTCCCACGAGCAGTACTTC. Amino acid sequence: CSARLLVSHEQYF. The chain combines TRBV20-1 with TRBJ2-7, with D maybe TRBD2 (5 bases). In germline, CDR1 is DFQATT, CDR2 SNEGSKA (reference sequence). There are 13 residues in the CDR3. Trimming took 2 bases from V and 5 from J, leaving 13 bases between them.

The J gene is TRBJ2-3, the V gene TRBV20-1; the match to TRBD2 covers 10 bases. CDR3 length: 20 amino acids. J was trimmed by 0 bases and V by 0 bases; bases with no gene match: 15. Germline assignment: CDR1 DFQATT and CDR2 SNEGSKA (reference sequence). The CDR3, as DNA: TGCAGTGCTAGAGATTCCTCGGGGACTAGCGCTCCCTTCAGCACAGATACGCAGTATTTT. It yields the protein CSARDSSGTSAPFSTDTQYF.

This clonotype was counted at least ten times. The chain uses TRBV29-1 and TRBJ2-1; 7 bases align to TRBD2. The length of the CDR3 is 13 residues. The germline V gene encodes CDR1 SQVTM and CDR2 ANQGSEA. V lost 7 bases to trimming and J lost 9 bases; unmatched junction nucleotides: 12. CDR3 sequence (DNA): TGCAGCGGAACCGGGACTAATCAGGGTGAGCAGTTCTTC. As protein: CSGTGTNQGEQFF.

This clonotype has ten or more counts. The gene calls are TRBV29-1 and TRBJ2-7; D tentatively fits TRBD1 or TRBD2 (5 bases each). Trimming left V 0 bases short and J 2 bases short, with 8 bases between. This CDR3 is 13 amino acids long. Germline V gene sequence: CDR1 SQVTM, CDR2 ANQGSEA. For the CDR3, the DNA is TGCAGCGTTGAAGAGGGGGACGCCTACGAGCAGTACTTC. It specifies CSVEEGDAYEQYF.

This clonotype came up many times. V is TRBV5-1 and J is TRBJ2-1; no definite D call. Germline V gene data show CDR1 as SGHRS and CDR2 as YFSETQ. CDR3 length: 12 residues. V was trimmed by 4 bases and J by 5 bases, leaving 7 bases between them. The CDR3 sequence: CASSLDDNEQFF. Here the CDR3 DNA reads TGCGCCAGCAGCCTCGACGACAATGAGCAGTTCTTC.

In this sample, this clonotype turned up many times. The chain combines TRBV10-3 with TRBJ2-1; TRBD1 might be the D (6 bases). Germline V gene data show CDR1 as ENHRY and CDR2 as SYGVKD. The CDR3 covers 14 residues. The germline V and J ends were trimmed by 5 bases and 7 bases, with 15 bases remaining between them. This chain's CDR3 is CAISNHRETNEQFF. The DNA for the CDR3 is TGTGCCATCAGTAACCACAGGGAAACAAATGAGCAGTTCTTC.

This clonotype appeared a few times. The chain carries TRBV27 and TRBJ1-1; 7 bases match TRBD1. This CDR3 is 14 amino acids long. V gave up 4 bases and J gave up 0 bases; unmatched junction bases: 2. Germline assignment: CDR1 MNHEY and CDR2 SMNVEV (reference sequence). The DNA of the CDR3 is TGTGCCAGCAGTTGGGACAGCCTGAACACTGAAGCTTTCTTT. It translates to CASSWDSLNTEAFF.

At least ten counts were recorded for this clonotype. The J gene is TRBJ2-3, the V gene TRBV20-1, with D maybe TRBD1 (5 bases). Germline V gene lookup returns CDR1 DFQATT and CDR2 SNEGSKA (reference sequence). Trimming removed 7 bases from V and 5 bases from J, with 13 bases in between. This CDR3 contains 12 residues. As DNA, the CDR3 is TGCAGTGGAGGTCAGGGCGAAGATACGCAGTATTTT. Its protein is CSGGQGEDTQYF.

This clonotype was recorded many times. The chain couples TRBV3-1 to TRBJ2-7; possible D gene TRBD1, 5 bases. Germline-derived CDR1 and CDR2 are LGHDT and YNNKEL (reference sequence). V gave up 2 bases and J gave up 2 bases, with 10 bases separating them. The CDR3 length is 14 residues. This chain's CDR3 is CASSQRTIPYEQYF. The CDR3 region has the DNA TGTGCCAGCAGCCAACGGACAATCCCCTACGAGCAGTACTTC.

Ten or more counts support this clonotype. The V and J genes are TRBV5-1 and TRBJ2-1, with D tentatively TRBD2 (5 bases). The CDR3 is made up of 13 amino acids. The V gene's germline CDR1 is SGHRS and CDR2 YFSETQ. V was pared by 4 bases and J by 8 bases, with 13 bases between. Written as DNA, the CDR3 is TGCGCCAGCAGCCCACTAGTGTGGTATGAGCAGTTCTTC. Protein sequence: CASSPLVWYEQFF.

The sample holds a few counts of this clonotype. This chain uses TRBV5-1 with TRBJ2-7; D gene ambiguous. V was trimmed by 0 bases and J by 2 bases, leaving 9 bases between them. Germline V gene sequence: CDR1 SGHRS, CDR2 YFSETQ. The length of the CDR3 is 14 residues. The CDR3 region has the DNA TGCGCCAGCAGCTTGGAAGCCGGGCCCTACGAGCAGTACTTC. It codes for CASSLEAGPYEQYF.

This clonotype was counted at least ten times. The chain links TRBV6-5 to TRBJ2-1, with TRBD2 matching 12 bases. Germline assignment: CDR1 MNHEY and CDR2 SVGAGI. V trimming: 8 bases; J trimming: 5 bases; junction bases outside the gene matches: 10. The CDR3 contains 16 residues. The CDR3 nucleotides read TGTGCCAGCCACGCTAGCGGGGGGGCTGGGGACAATGAGCAGTTCTTC. It specifies CASHASGGAGDNEQFF.

This clonotype was counted ten times or more. The CDR3 loop reads CASSSRGADTQYF. The CDR3, as DNA: TGTGCCAGCAGTTCGCGCGGGGCAGATACGCAGTATTTT. This chain connects TRBV5-5 to TRBJ2-3; the D gene is possibly TRBD2 (6 bases). This CDR3 is built from 13 residues. The V end lost 5 bases, the J end lost 4 bases, and 11 bases lay between the germline ends. Germline V CDR1 and CDR2: SGHKS, YYEKEE (reference sequence).

In this sample, this clonotype turned up many times. The rearrangement joins TRBV10-3 to TRBJ2-3, with D perhaps matching TRBD1 or TRBD2 (5 bases each). CDR3 length: 13 residues. From germline, CDR1 is ENHRY and CDR2 SYGVKD. Trimming cost V 7 bases and J 1 base, with 9 bases left between them. CDR3 coding DNA: TGTGCCATCACCCCGGGACGCACAGATACGCAGTATTTT. Its protein is CAITPGRTDTQYF.

Many counts were recorded for this clonotype. J is TRBJ2-1 and V is TRBV20-1, with 9 nucleotides matching TRBD1. Germline CDR1 reads DFQATT; CDR2 reads SNEGSKA (reference sequence). With V trimmed by 3 bases and J by 0 bases, 6 bases remained unmatched. This CDR3 is built from 16 residues. The DNA for the CDR3 is TGCAGTGCTAGCGGGACAGGGTCCAGCTCCTACAATGAGCAGTTCTTC. Protein: CSASGTGSSSYNEQFF.

This clonotype has more than one count but fewer than ten. Here the CDR3 DNA reads TGTGCCAGCAGTTATCGACTCGAGCAGTACTTC. This sequence encodes CASSYRLEQYF. The V gene is TRBV6-6, the J gene TRBJ2-7; no clear D gene. The V end was cut by 3 bases, the J end by 6 bases, with 6 bases between. This CDR3 has 11 amino acids. Germline CDR1 MNHNY, CDR2 SVGAGI (reference sequence).

Points on this clonotype: One base away lies a much larger clone, so this may be a sequencing read error. This chain joins TRBV18 and TRBJ2-1; a weak D match, TRBD1 (5 bases). This CDR3 has 16 amino acids. Germline CDR1 reads KGHSH; CDR2 reads LQKENI. V lost 2 bases and J lost 6, with 17 bases in between. For the CDR3, the DNA is TGTGCCAGCTCACCAGGAATCATAGGGGTTGGCAATGAGCAGTTCTTC. Residues: CASSPGIIGVGNEQFF. The whole variable domain, filled in from reference TRBV18 and TRBJ2-1, reads NAGVMQNPRHLVRRRGQEARLRCSPMKGHSHVYWYRQLPEEGLKFMVYLQKENIIDESGMPKERFSAEFPKEGPSILRIQQVVRGDSAAYFCASSPGIIGVGNEQFFGPGTRLTVL.

This clonotype came up many times. The chain couples TRBV7-2 to TRBJ1-4, with D maybe TRBD1 (5 bases). The germline V gene has CDR1 SGHTA and CDR2 FQGNSA. The CDR3 has 17 residues. V was shortened by 2 bases and J by 4 bases, with 17 bases between the two germline ends. Here the CDR3 reads CASSLSLQQAFNEKLFF. DNA for the CDR3: TGTGCCAGCAGCTTATCGCTTCAACAGGCCTTTAATGAAAAACTGTTTTTT.

In its sample, this clonotype was seen many times. The chain is built from TRBV10-3 and TRBJ2-3; no clear D. V lost 4 bases to trimming and J lost 6 bases, with 5 bases between them. The CDR3 loop spans 11 amino acids. The V gene's germline CDR1 is ENHRY and CDR2 SYGVKD. The CDR3 region has the DNA TGTGCCATCAGTGCCGGGGATACGCAGTATTTT. It translates to CAISAGDTQYF.

This clonotype was seen repeatedly, ten times or more. V is TRBV7-7 and J is TRBJ2-2; either TRBD1 or TRBD2 may fit D (6 bases each). The germline CDR1 and CDR2 sequences are SSHAT and FNYEAQ (reference sequence). With 8 bases removed from V and 4 bases from J, the gap between germline ends came to 17 bases. The CDR3 loop spans 15 amino acids. DNA of the CDR3: TGTGCCAGCTCAGATGGGGGGCTGGGCACCGGGGAGCTGTTTTTT. Translation: CASSDGGLGTGELFF.

Comment on this clonotype: A clone one base away is much larger, so this may be a read error. The chain is built from TRBV2 and TRBJ1-2; D not resolved. V gave up 5 bases and J gave up 0 bases, with 7 bases separating them. Germline V gene lookup returns CDR1 SNHLY and CDR2 FYNNEI. The CDR3 is 13 amino acids. CDR3 sequence: CASSKTANYGYTF. CDR3 sequence (DNA): TGTGCCAGCAGTAAAACAGCTAACTATGGCTACACCTTC. Combining the CDR3 with reference TRBV2 and TRBJ1-2 gives the whole variable domain EPEVTQTPSHQVTQMGQEVILRCVPISNHLYFYWYRQILGQKVEFLVSFYNNEISEKSEIFDDQFSVERPDGSNFTLKIRSTKLEDSAMYFCASSKTANYGYTFGSGTRLTVV.

Only a few counts were recorded for this clonotype. The chain combines TRBV12-3 or TRBV12-4 with TRBJ1-1, with D perhaps TRBD1 (5 bases). The ends were cut back, 6 bases at V and 1 base at J, with 9 bases in the middle. The CDR3 runs to 13 residues. CDR3 residues: CASSGGRNTEAFF. The DNA of the CDR3 is TGTGCCAGCAGCGGGGGTCGGAACACTGAAGCTTTCTTT.

The gene calls are TRBV2 and TRBJ2-7, with 9 bases identical to TRBD2. Germline V gene lookup returns CDR1 SNHLY and CDR2 FYNNEI. The CDR3 totals 14 residues. V was pared by 8 bases and J by 4 bases, with 9 bases of the junction left unmatched. The CDR3 DNA sequence: TGTGCCAGCCTGGCAGAGCGGGAGGTATACGAGCAGTACTTC. This translates into CASLAEREVYEQYF.

This clonotype was seen a handful of times. The rearrangement joins TRBV20-1 to TRBJ2-7; D gene ambiguous. V lost 0 bases and J lost 4, with 13 bases in between. CDR1 DFQATT and CDR2 SNEGSKA come from the germline V gene (reference sequence). This CDR3 has 14 amino acids. The CDR3 region has the DNA TGCAGTGCTAGAGATCGAGGAAAACCTTACGAGCAGTACTTC. Its protein product is CSARDRGKPYEQYF.

V is TRBV6-5 and J is TRBJ1-6; the match to TRBD1 covers 7 bases. Germline V gene lookup returns CDR1 MNHEY and CDR2 SVGAGI. Trimming took 4 bases from V and 7 from J; bases not matched to a gene: 4. CDR3 length equals 14 residues. In DNA form, the CDR3 reads TGTGCCAGCAGTTGGGACAGCTCAAATTCACCCCTCCACTTT. Residues: CASSWDSSNSPLHF.

This clonotype was detected a few times. The chain employs TRBV10-3 and TRBJ2-7; a possible D gene is TRBD1 (6 bases). V was shortened by 6 bases and J by 1 base, with 10 bases between the two germline ends. Germline V gene data show CDR1 as ENHRY and CDR2 as SYGVKD. This CDR3 is 13 amino acids long. As DNA, the CDR3 is TGTGCCATCAGGGACAGCCCTTCCTACGAGCAGTACTTC. Residues: CAIRDSPSYEQYF.

The chain links TRBV7-3 to TRBJ2-7; the D gene is possibly TRBD1 (6 bases). Germline V lookup: CDR1 SGHTA, CDR2 FQGTGA. Trimming took 7 bases from V and 6 from J, leaving 10 bases between them. The CDR3 sequence is 11 residues long. In DNA form, the CDR3 reads TGTGCCAGCACCTCGACAGGCGAGCAGTACTTC. Translated: CASTSTGEQYF.

This clonotype appeared many times. The chain uses TRBV12-3 or TRBV12-4 and TRBJ2-7; possible D gene TRBD1, 5 bases. The CDR3 is 14 amino acids. The V gene lost 4 bases and the J gene lost 4 bases, with 14 bases spanning the gap. In nucleotides, the CDR3 is TGTGCCAGCAGTTCGACAGCGAGGTTTTACGAGCAGTACTTC. It specifies CASSSTARFYEQYF.

J is TRBJ1-4 and V is TRBV2, with D uncertain. The V gene's germline CDR1 is SNHLY and CDR2 FYNNEI. Trimming cost V 7 bases and J 7 bases, with 13 bases left between them. The CDR3 has 13 amino acids. The CDR3 coding sequence is TGTGCCAGCAAAAGGACCCTTGGTGAAAAACTGTTTTTT. This gives the protein CASKRTLGEKLFF.

The chain has TRBV4-1 and TRBJ2-2; D remains ambiguous. V was trimmed by 1 base and J by 5 bases, leaving 14 bases between them. Germline values: CDR1 MGHRA, CDR2 YSYEKL. The CDR3 has 16 amino acids. CDR3 residues: CASSQVRRLLTGELFF. CDR3 nucleotide sequence: TGCGCCAGCAGCCAAGTGCGTCGGCTCCTTACCGGGGAGCTGTTTTTT.

This clonotype was observed at least ten times. V is TRBV28 and J is TRBJ2-7, with D hard to call. The V end lost 6 bases, the J end lost 6 bases, and 12 bases lay between the germline ends. This CDR3 region has 12 residues. CDR1 is MDHEN and CDR2 is SYDVKM in the germline V gene. The CDR3 here is CASSLGVGEQYF. The CDR3 DNA reads TGTGCCAGCAGCCTAGGAGTGGGCGAGCAGTACTTC.

The sample holds a few counts of this clonotype. The chain is built from TRBV20-1 and TRBJ2-2; 10 bases fit TRBD1. Looked up from germline, CDR1 is DFQATT and CDR2 is SNEGSKA (reference sequence). The V segment lost 6 bases and the J segment 2 bases; nucleotides outside the gene matches: 3. CDR3 length: 14 amino acids. The CDR3 is CSAGQGPNTGELFF. The CDR3, as DNA: TGCAGTGCGGGACAGGGGCCTAACACCGGGGAGCTGTTTTTT.